The clone carrying this TCR beta chain is a singleton in its sample. As yet, its antigen is unknown. This sample was taken from a study of PD-1 blockade in classical Hodgkin lymphoma. Data came from immunoSEQ multiplex PCR; TCRdb stores just in-frame clones and leaves some out. The sample records over 35,000 clones, about 85% being singletons. V lost 3 bases to trimming and J lost 5 bases; unmatched junction nucleotides: 5. Germline assignment: CDR1 LNHNV and CDR2 YYDKDF (reference sequence). This CDR3 is built from 14 residues. Relapse after autologous stem cell transplantation occurred in every patient, and brentuximab vedotin exposure varied. Study-level results: Before treatment, TCR diversity in newly diagnosed patients was reportedly lower than in healthy donors. Similar baseline diversity was found in complete responders and newly diagnosed patients.

Sequences were derived from peripheral blood mononuclear cells (PBMCs), sampled before the second cycle of nivolumab. The rearrangement joins TRBV15 to TRBJ2-7, with TRBD1 matching over 9 bases. The receptor comes from a human donor with classical Hodgkin lymphoma. The CDR3, as DNA: TGTGCCACCAGCAGCCGGGACAGGGAGCACGAGCAGTACTTC. This codes for CATSSRDREHEQYF.